This is a list of T cell receptor beta chains from one sample in a study of T cells in Graves' hyperthyroidism and ophthalmopathy. Via MiXCR, TCRdb re-called the multiplex PCR reads, giving one row per CDR3 protein. The top ten clones hold 3.3% of a sample with more than 55,000 distinct CDR3 sequences, roughly 58% of them seen once. Material: blood. These receptors came from a woman between 55 and 75 years old with Graves' ophthalmopathy. CDR3s include the opening cysteine and the closing phenylalanine or tryptophan. The order of the fields is D gene, CDR3 length, clone size, J gene, V gene, CDR3 protein, CDR3 DNA. The D gene is left open where the match is weak. Expanded clones are given a class, and other clones once, few, many or no size at all.

D gene: NA
CDR3 length: 16
clone size: NA
J gene: TRBJ2-5
V gene: TRBV2
CDR3 protein: CASSLQGTLSNQPQYF
CDR3 DNA: TGTGCCAGCAGTCTACAGGGAACTCTTAGCAATCAGCCCCAGTACTTC

D gene: TRBD2
CDR3 length: 18
clone size: few
J gene: TRBJ2-1
V gene: TRBV3-1
CDR3 protein: CASSVPGTSGRFDNEQFF
CDR3 DNA: TGTGCCAGCAGCGTCCCCGGGACTAGCGGGAGGTTTGACAATGAGCAGTTCTTC

D gene: NA
CDR3 length: 11
clone size: medium-sized
J gene: TRBJ2-3
V gene: TRBV20-1
CDR3 protein: CSASGTDTQYF
CDR3 DNA: TGCAGTGCTAGCGGCACAGATACGCAGTATTTT

D gene: NA
CDR3 length: 13
clone size: many
J gene: TRBJ1-2
V gene: TRBV12-3/TRBV12-4
CDR3 protein: CASSLGHNYGYTF
CDR3 DNA: TGTGCCAGCAGTTTGGGACATAACTATGGCTACACCTTC

D gene: TRBD1
CDR3 length: 14
clone size: NA
J gene: TRBJ1-1
V gene: TRBV5-6
CDR3 protein: CTSSSPTGDTEAFF
CDR3 DNA: TGTACCAGCAGCTCACCCACAGGGGACACTGAAGCTTTCTTT

D gene: NA
CDR3 length: 17
clone size: NA
J gene: TRBJ1-2
V gene: TRBV14
CDR3 protein: CASSQTIKLLTNNGYTF
CDR3 DNA: TGTGCCAGCAGCCAAACAATAAAATTACTAACTAACAATGGCTACACCTTC

D gene: TRBD1
CDR3 length: 14
clone size: many
J gene: TRBJ1-6
V gene: TRBV6-5
CDR3 protein: CASRPGTVNSPLHF
CDR3 DNA: TGTGCCAGCAGACCCGGGACAGTAAATTCACCCCTCCACTTT

D gene: TRBD1
CDR3 length: 17
clone size: NA
J gene: TRBJ2-6
V gene: TRBV7-2
CDR3 protein: CASSLDQGASGANVLTF
CDR3 DNA: TGTGCCAGCAGCTTAGATCAGGGGGCTAGCGGGGCCAACGTCCTGACTTTC

D gene: NA
CDR3 length: 15
clone size: many
J gene: TRBJ2-7
V gene: TRBV5-4
CDR3 protein: CASSGPPRGDYEQYF
CDR3 DNA: TGTGCCAGCAGCGGACCCCCCCGGGGAGATTACGAGCAGTACTTC

D gene: NA
CDR3 length: 14
clone size: medium-sized
J gene: TRBJ2-7
V gene: TRBV10-3
CDR3 protein: CAISDDSGAYEQYF
CDR3 DNA: TGTGCCATCAGTGATGACAGTGGGGCCTACGAGCAGTACTTC

D gene: TRBD1
CDR3 length: 18
clone size: NA
J gene: TRBJ1-5
V gene: TRBV7-8
CDR3 protein: CASSPGTEPKDSNQPQHF
CDR3 DNA: TGTGCCAGCAGCCCCGGGACAGAACCTAAGGATAGCAATCAGCCCCAGCATTTT

D gene: NA
CDR3 length: 13
clone size: NA
J gene: TRBJ2-7
V gene: TRBV20-1
CDR3 protein: CSAGGTLKDEQYF
CDR3 DNA: TGCAGTGCCGGTGGGACCCTAAAGGACGAGCAGTACTTC

D gene: TRBD1
CDR3 length: 14
clone size: many
J gene: TRBJ2-3
V gene: TRBV11-3
CDR3 protein: CASSSRQGQDTQYF
CDR3 DNA: TGTGCCAGCAGCTCCAGACAGGGCCAAGATACGCAGTATTTT

D gene: TRBD1
CDR3 length: 18
clone size: once
J gene: TRBJ2-1
V gene: TRBV20-1
CDR3 protein: CSAKGAYLGRSVYNEQFF
CDR3 DNA: TGCAGTGCTAAGGGGGCCTACCTAGGCAGGTCGGTCTACAATGAGCAGTTCTTC

D gene: TRBD2
CDR3 length: 16
clone size: many
J gene: TRBJ2-7
V gene: TRBV3-1
CDR3 protein: CASSQDLAGGLNEQYF
CDR3 DNA: TGTGCCAGCAGCCAAGATTTAGCGGGAGGTCTCAACGAGCAGTACTTC

D gene: TRBD1
CDR3 length: 13
clone size: NA
J gene: TRBJ2-1
V gene: TRBV20-1
CDR3 protein: CSAADRGDNEQFF
CDR3 DNA: TGCAGTGCTGCCGACAGGGGGGACAATGAGCAGTTCTTC

D gene: NA
CDR3 length: 17
clone size: many
J gene: TRBJ1-1
V gene: TRBV9
CDR3 protein: CASTLRAVNLGYTEAFF
CDR3 DNA: TGTGCCAGCACCCTGCGCGCGGTGAATTTAGGATACACTGAAGCTTTCTTT

D gene: TRBD2
CDR3 length: 17
clone size: many
J gene: TRBJ2-3
V gene: TRBV20-1
CDR3 protein: CSARDSSSGGYTDTQYF
CDR3 DNA: TGCAGTGCTAGAGATTCGTCTAGCGGGGGGTACACAGATACGCAGTATTTT

D gene: NA
CDR3 length: 13
clone size: NA
J gene: TRBJ2-7
V gene: TRBV10-1
CDR3 protein: CASSESLQGEQYF
CDR3 DNA: TGCGCCAGCAGTGAGTCCCTACAGGGCGAGCAGTACTTC

D gene: NA
CDR3 length: 13
clone size: many
J gene: TRBJ1-4
V gene: TRBV20-1
CDR3 protein: CSAPREGGEKLFF
CDR3 DNA: TGCAGTGCCCCGAGGGAGGGTGGGGAAAAACTGTTTTTT

D gene: TRBD1
CDR3 length: 16
clone size: many
J gene: TRBJ1-1
V gene: TRBV6-1
CDR3 protein: CASSVPGQGMNTEAFF
CDR3 DNA: TGTGCCAGCAGTGTCCCGGGACAGGGAATGAACACTGAAGCTTTCTTT

D gene: NA
CDR3 length: 15
clone size: many
J gene: TRBJ2-5
V gene: TRBV6-4
CDR3 protein: CASSESGQKGGTQYF
CDR3 DNA: TGTGCCAGCAGTGAGAGCGGACAGAAGGGTGGGACCCAGTACTTC

D gene: NA
CDR3 length: 10
clone size: NA
J gene: TRBJ2-7
V gene: TRBV29-1
CDR3 protein: CSPGGYEQYF
CDR3 DNA: TGCAGCCCCGGTGGTTACGAGCAGTACTTC

D gene: NA
CDR3 length: 17
clone size: NA
J gene: TRBJ1-5
V gene: TRBV7-6
CDR3 protein: CASSLGAGASGGQPQHF
CDR3 DNA: TGTGCCAGCAGCTTAGGGGCAGGGGCCAGCGGGGGGCAGCCCCAGCATTTT

D gene: NA
CDR3 length: 13
clone size: many
J gene: TRBJ1-1
V gene: TRBV28
CDR3 protein: CASSFLGASEAFF
CDR3 DNA: TGTGCCAGCAGTTTTCTGGGGGCCTCTGAAGCTTTCTTT

D gene: NA
CDR3 length: 13
clone size: NA
J gene: TRBJ1-4
V gene: TRBV15
CDR3 protein: CATRQAGAEKLFF
CDR3 DNA: TGTGCCACCAGACAGGCCGGTGCTGAAAAACTGTTTTTT

D gene: TRBD1
CDR3 length: 13
clone size: many
J gene: TRBJ2-1
V gene: TRBV20-1
CDR3 protein: CSATGQGFEQQFF
CDR3 DNA: TGCAGTGCTACGGGACAGGGGTTCGAGCAGCAGTTCTTC

D gene: TRBD2
CDR3 length: 15
clone size: NA
J gene: TRBJ2-7
V gene: TRBV9
CDR3 protein: CASSVDSGRAYEQYF
CDR3 DNA: TGTGCCAGCAGCGTAGATAGCGGGAGGGCCTACGAGCAGTACTTC

D gene: TRBD1
CDR3 length: 14
clone size: few
J gene: TRBJ1-4
V gene: TRBV19
CDR3 protein: CASRTGTADEKLFF
CDR3 DNA: TGTGCCAGTAGGACCGGGACAGCCGATGAAAAACTGTTTTTT

D gene: TRBD2
CDR3 length: 15
clone size: NA
J gene: TRBJ2-5
V gene: TRBV7-2
CDR3 protein: CASSLRGGTQETQYF
CDR3 DNA: TGTGCCAGCAGCTTACGCGGGGGGACACAAGAGACCCAGTACTTC

D gene: NA
CDR3 length: 12
clone size: NA
J gene: TRBJ2-7
V gene: TRBV12-3/TRBV12-4
CDR3 protein: CASSFVSYEQYF
CDR3 DNA: TGTGCCAGCAGTTTTGTCTCCTACGAGCAGTACTTC

D gene: TRBD1
CDR3 length: 14
clone size: NA
J gene: TRBJ1-2
V gene: TRBV15
CDR3 protein: CATSRVTGGSGYTF
CDR3 DNA: TGTGCCACCAGCAGAGTGACAGGGGGCTCGGGCTACACCTTC

D gene: TRBD2
CDR3 length: 14
clone size: many
J gene: TRBJ2-7
V gene: TRBV7-3
CDR3 protein: CASSLSGRAGEQYF
CDR3 DNA: TGTGCCAGCAGCCTTAGCGGGAGGGCGGGAGAGCAGTACTTC

D gene: TRBD1
CDR3 length: 12
clone size: many
J gene: TRBJ1-2
V gene: TRBV6-6
CDR3 protein: CAVDRGTGGYTF
CDR3 DNA: TGTGCCGTGGACAGGGGGACGGGTGGCTACACCTTC

D gene: NA
CDR3 length: 17
clone size: NA
J gene: TRBJ2-3
V gene: TRBV6-1
CDR3 protein: CASSEGGQGHNTDTQYF
CDR3 DNA: TGTGCCAGCAGTGAAGGTGGGCAGGGACACAACACAGATACGCAGTATTTT

D gene: NA
CDR3 length: 8
clone size: NA
J gene: TRBJ1-1
V gene: TRBV20-1
CDR3 protein: CSAFEAFF
CDR3 DNA: TGCAGTGCTTTCGAGGCTTTCTTT

D gene: NA
CDR3 length: 13
clone size: NA
J gene: TRBJ1-1
V gene: TRBV11-2
CDR3 protein: CANSSPLRAEAFF
CDR3 DNA: TGTGCCAACAGCTCCCCTCTGCGGGCTGAAGCTTTCTTT

D gene: TRBD2
CDR3 length: 13
clone size: many
J gene: TRBJ2-5
V gene: TRBV28
CDR3 protein: CASSFGGEETQYF
CDR3 DNA: TGTGCCAGCAGTTTCGGGGGGGAAGAGACCCAGTACTTC

D gene: TRBD1
CDR3 length: 12
clone size: NA
J gene: TRBJ1-2
V gene: TRBV7-3
CDR3 protein: CASSLTGTGYTF
CDR3 DNA: TGTGCCAGCAGCTTGACAGGGACAGGCTACACCTTC

D gene: TRBD1
CDR3 length: 15
clone size: many
J gene: TRBJ1-6
V gene: TRBV30
CDR3 protein: CAWSEGQGAFSPLHF
CDR3 DNA: TGTGCCTGGAGTGAAGGACAGGGGGCATTTTCACCCCTCCACTTT

D gene: TRBD2
CDR3 length: 15
clone size: NA
J gene: TRBJ2-1
V gene: TRBV20-1
CDR3 protein: CSASATSGWYNEQFF
CDR3 DNA: TGCAGTGCTAGTGCGACTAGCGGGTGGTACAATGAGCAGTTCTTC

D gene: TRBD1
CDR3 length: 16
clone size: many
J gene: TRBJ2-3
V gene: TRBV11-3
CDR3 protein: CASSLGTGQGLGTQYF
CDR3 DNA: TGTGCCAGCAGCTTAGGCACGGGACAGGGCTTGGGTACGCAGTATTTT

D gene: TRBD2
CDR3 length: 14
clone size: many
J gene: TRBJ2-1
V gene: TRBV6-2/TRBV6-3
CDR3 protein: CASSLKRGGVEQFF
CDR3 DNA: TGTGCCAGCAGCCTCAAGCGGGGGGGCGTTGAGCAGTTCTTC

D gene: NA
CDR3 length: 13
clone size: NA
J gene: TRBJ1-1
V gene: TRBV29-1
CDR3 protein: CSVPGPRATEAFF
CDR3 DNA: TGCAGCGTTCCGGGCCCGAGGGCCACTGAAGCTTTCTTT

D gene: TRBD1
CDR3 length: 12
clone size: NA
J gene: TRBJ1-2
V gene: TRBV20-1
CDR3 protein: CSARRRDRGHTF
CDR3 DNA: TGCAGTGCTAGGAGAAGGGACAGGGGCCACACCTTC

D gene: NA
CDR3 length: 13
clone size: many
J gene: TRBJ1-4
V gene: TRBV4-1
CDR3 protein: CASSPKTSEKLFF
CDR3 DNA: TGCGCCAGCAGCCCAAAAACAAGCGAAAAACTGTTTTTT

D gene: TRBD2
CDR3 length: 14
clone size: many
J gene: TRBJ2-3
V gene: TRBV9
CDR3 protein: CASSGTRLTDTQYF
CDR3 DNA: TGTGCCAGCAGCGGGACTAGGCTTACAGATACGCAGTATTTT

D gene: NA
CDR3 length: 13
clone size: medium-sized
J gene: TRBJ1-2
V gene: TRBV2
CDR3 protein: CASSEARGIGYTF
CDR3 DNA: TGTGCCAGCAGTGAAGCGCGGGGAATTGGCTACACCTTC

D gene: NA
CDR3 length: 16
clone size: many
J gene: TRBJ2-5
V gene: TRBV4-1
CDR3 protein: CASSQGAGALQETQYF
CDR3 DNA: TGCGCCAGCAGCCAAGGGGCGGGGGCACTACAAGAGACCCAGTACTTC

D gene: NA
CDR3 length: 15
clone size: NA
J gene: TRBJ2-1
V gene: TRBV29-1
CDR3 protein: CSVKVGQGGYNEQFF
CDR3 DNA: TGCAGCGTTAAGGTAGGGCAGGGCGGCTACAATGAGCAGTTCTTC

D gene: TRBD2
CDR3 length: 18
clone size: many
J gene: TRBJ2-1
V gene: TRBV7-7
CDR3 protein: CASSLEPLLAGGVNEQFF
CDR3 DNA: TGTGCTAGCAGCTTAGAACCCCTTCTAGCGGGAGGAGTCAATGAGCAGTTCTTC